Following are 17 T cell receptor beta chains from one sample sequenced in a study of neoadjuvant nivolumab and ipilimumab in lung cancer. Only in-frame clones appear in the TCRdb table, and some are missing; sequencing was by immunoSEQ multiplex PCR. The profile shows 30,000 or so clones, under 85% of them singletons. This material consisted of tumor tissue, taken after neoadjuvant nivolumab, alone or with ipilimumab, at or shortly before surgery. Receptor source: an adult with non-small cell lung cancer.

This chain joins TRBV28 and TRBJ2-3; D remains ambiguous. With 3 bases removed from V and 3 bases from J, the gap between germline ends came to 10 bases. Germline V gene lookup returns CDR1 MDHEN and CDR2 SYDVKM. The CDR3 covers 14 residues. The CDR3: CASSFLSGTDTQYF. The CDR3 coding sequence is TGTGCCAGCAGTTTTTTGAGTGGGACAGATACGCAGTATTTT. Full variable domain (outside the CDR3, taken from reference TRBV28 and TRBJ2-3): DVKVTQSSRYLVKRTGEKVFLECVQDMDHENMFWYRQDPGLGLRLIYFSYDVKMKEKGDIPEGYSVSREKKERFSLILESASTNQTSMYLCASSFLSGTDTQYFGPGTRLTVL.

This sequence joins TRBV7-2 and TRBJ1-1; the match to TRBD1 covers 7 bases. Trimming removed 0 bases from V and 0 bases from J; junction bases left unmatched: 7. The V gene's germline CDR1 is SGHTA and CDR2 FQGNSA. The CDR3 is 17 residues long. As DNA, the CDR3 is TGTGCCAGCAGCTTAGCGACAGGGACAAGTATGAACACTGAAGCTTTCTTT. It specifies CASSLATGTSMNTEAFF.

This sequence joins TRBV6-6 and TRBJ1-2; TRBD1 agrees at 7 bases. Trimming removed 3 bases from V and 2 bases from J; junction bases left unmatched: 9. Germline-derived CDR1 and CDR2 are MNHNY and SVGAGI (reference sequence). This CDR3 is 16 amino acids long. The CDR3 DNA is TGTGCCAGCAGTTATTCGGGACAGACGATAAACTATGGCTACACCTTC. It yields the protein CASSYSGQTINYGYTF.

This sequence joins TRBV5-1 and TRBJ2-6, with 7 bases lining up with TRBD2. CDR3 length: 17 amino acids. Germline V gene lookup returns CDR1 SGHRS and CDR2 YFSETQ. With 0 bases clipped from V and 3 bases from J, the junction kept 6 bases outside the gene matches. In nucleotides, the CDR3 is TGCGCCAGCAGCTTGGAGGCGGGAGTAGGTGGGGCCAACGTCCTGACTTTC. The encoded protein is CASSLEAGVGGANVLTF.

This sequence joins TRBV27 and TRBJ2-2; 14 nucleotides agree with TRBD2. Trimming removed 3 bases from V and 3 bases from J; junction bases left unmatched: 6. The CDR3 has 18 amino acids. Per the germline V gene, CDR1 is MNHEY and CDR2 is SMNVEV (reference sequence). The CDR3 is CASSLTSGRAIYTGELFF. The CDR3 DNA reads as TGTGCCAGCAGTTTGACTAGCGGGAGGGCCATTTACACCGGGGAGCTGTTTTTT.

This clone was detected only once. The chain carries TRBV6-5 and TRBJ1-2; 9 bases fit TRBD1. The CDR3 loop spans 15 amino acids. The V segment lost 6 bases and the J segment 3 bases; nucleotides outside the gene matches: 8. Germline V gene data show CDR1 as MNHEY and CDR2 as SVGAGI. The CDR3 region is CASSPTGGVDYGYTF. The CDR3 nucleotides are TGTGCCAGCAGCCCTACAGGGGGCGTAGACTATGGCTACACCTTC.

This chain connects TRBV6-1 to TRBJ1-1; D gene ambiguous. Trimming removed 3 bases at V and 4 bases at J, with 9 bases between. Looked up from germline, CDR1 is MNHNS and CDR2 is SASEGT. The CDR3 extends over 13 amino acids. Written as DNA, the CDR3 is TGTGCCAGCAGTGAGAGTTGGAGCACTGAAGCTTTCTTT. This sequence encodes CASSESWSTEAFF.

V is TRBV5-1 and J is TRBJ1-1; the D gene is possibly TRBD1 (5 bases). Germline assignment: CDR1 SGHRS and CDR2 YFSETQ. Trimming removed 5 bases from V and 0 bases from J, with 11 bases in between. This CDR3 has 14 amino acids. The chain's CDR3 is CASRFRDMNTEAFF. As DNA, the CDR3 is TGCGCCAGCAGGTTCAGGGATATGAACACTGAAGCTTTCTTT. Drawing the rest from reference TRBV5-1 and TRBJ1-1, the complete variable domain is KAGVTQTPRYLIKTRGQQVTLSCSPISGHRSVSWYQQTPGQGLQFLFEYFSETQRNKGNFPGRFSGRQFSNSRSEMNVSTLELGDSALYLCASRFRDMNTEAFFGQGTRLTVV.

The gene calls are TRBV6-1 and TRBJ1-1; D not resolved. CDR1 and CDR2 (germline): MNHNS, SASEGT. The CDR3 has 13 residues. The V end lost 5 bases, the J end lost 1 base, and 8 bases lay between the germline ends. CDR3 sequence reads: CASSRQSNTEAFF. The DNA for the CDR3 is TGTGCCAGCAGTCGGCAGTCGAACACTGAAGCTTTCTTT.

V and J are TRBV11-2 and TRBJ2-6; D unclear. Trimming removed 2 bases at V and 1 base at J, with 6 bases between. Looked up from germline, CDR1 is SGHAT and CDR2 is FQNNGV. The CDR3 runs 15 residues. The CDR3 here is CASSLRHSGANVLTF. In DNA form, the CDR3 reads TGTGCCAGCAGCTTAAGGCATTCTGGGGCCAACGTCCTGACTTTC.

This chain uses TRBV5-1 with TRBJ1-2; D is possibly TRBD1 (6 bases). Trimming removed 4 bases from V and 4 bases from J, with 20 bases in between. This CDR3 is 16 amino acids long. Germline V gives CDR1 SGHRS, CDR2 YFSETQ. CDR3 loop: CASSPYAGDGFYGYTF. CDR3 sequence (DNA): TGCGCCAGCAGCCCATATGCAGGGGACGGATTCTATGGCTACACCTTC.

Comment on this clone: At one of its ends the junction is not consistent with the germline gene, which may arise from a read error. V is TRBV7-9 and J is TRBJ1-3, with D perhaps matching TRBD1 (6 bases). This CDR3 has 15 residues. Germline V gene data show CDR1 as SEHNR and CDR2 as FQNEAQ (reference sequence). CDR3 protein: CASSLSAQGGSTIYF. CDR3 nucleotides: TGTGCCAGCAGCTTAAGCGCACAGGGTGGAAGCACCATATATTTT.

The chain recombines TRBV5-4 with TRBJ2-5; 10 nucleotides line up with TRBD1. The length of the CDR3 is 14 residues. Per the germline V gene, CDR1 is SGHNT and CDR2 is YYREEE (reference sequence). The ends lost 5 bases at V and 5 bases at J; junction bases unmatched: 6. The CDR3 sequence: CASSRDRGVETQYF. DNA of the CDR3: TGTGCCAGCAGTAGGGACAGGGGTGTTGAGACCCAGTACTTC. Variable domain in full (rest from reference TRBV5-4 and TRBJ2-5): ETGVTQSPTHLIKTRGQQVTLRCSSQSGHNTVSWYQQALGQGPQFIFQYYREEENGRGNFPPRFSGLQFPNYSSELNVNALELDDSALYLCASSRDRGVETQYFGPGTRLLVL.

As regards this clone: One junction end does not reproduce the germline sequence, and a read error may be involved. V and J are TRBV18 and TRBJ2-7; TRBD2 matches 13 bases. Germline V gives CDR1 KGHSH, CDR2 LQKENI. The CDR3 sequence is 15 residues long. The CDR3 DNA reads TGTGCCAGCTCACGCCGATCCGGGACTAGCGGGGAGGATAGCTTC. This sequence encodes CASSRRSGTSGEDSF.

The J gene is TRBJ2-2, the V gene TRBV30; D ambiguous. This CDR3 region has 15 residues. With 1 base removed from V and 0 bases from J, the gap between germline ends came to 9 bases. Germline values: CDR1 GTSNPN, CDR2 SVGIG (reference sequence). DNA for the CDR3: TGTGCCTGGAGTGCCCTAGGAGCGAACACCGGGGAGCTGTTTTTT. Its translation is CAWSALGANTGELFF.

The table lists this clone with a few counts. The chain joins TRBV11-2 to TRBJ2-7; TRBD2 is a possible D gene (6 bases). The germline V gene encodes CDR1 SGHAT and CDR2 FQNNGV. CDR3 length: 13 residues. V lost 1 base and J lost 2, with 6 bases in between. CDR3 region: CASSLGLAYEQYF. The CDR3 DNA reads TGTGCCAGCAGCTTAGGACTAGCCTACGAGCAGTACTTC.

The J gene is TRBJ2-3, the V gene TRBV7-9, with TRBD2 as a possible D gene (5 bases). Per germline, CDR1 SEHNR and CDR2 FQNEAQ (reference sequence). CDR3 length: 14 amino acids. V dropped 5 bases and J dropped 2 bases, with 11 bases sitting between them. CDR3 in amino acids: CASSDYPSTDTQYF. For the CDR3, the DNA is TGTGCCAGCAGCGACTACCCCTCCACAGATACGCAGTATTTT.